This T cell receptor (beta chain) was captured in a study of cytomegalovirus exposure and HLA in healthy donors. Study in general: Researchers found that approximately 77% of fewer than 450 genotyped donors fell within the Caucasian-associated ancestry cluster.

This clone was found a few times. Its specificity is unknown. After removal of 0 bases from V and 2 bases from J, the junction contained 14 bases not matched to a gene. CDR1 is LGHNA and CDR2 is YNFKEQ in the germline V gene. CDR3 size: 19 residues. In the PCR, 60 Vbeta and 13 Jbeta primers were used. The assay was immunoSEQ multiplex PCR, and TCRdb's table has in-frame clones only and misses some. The sample has about 110,000 clones, approximately 76% seen once; the top ten hold around 7.7%. Study-level points and caveats: Several of the most significant clusters were apparently associated with common viral pathogens in a later analysis. Around 160 TCR beta chains were listed as cytomegalovirus-associated.

The gene calls are TRBV4-2 and TRBJ2-5; 8 nucleotides match TRBD2. The receptor comes from a woman in her forties or fifties in good health and CMV-seropositive. The sample comprised PBMCs. The CDR3 loop reads CASSQDFTSGVGGQETQYF. In DNA form, the CDR3 reads TGTGCCAGCAGCCAAGATTTTACTAGCGGCGTTGGGGGGCAAGAGACCCAGTACTTC.